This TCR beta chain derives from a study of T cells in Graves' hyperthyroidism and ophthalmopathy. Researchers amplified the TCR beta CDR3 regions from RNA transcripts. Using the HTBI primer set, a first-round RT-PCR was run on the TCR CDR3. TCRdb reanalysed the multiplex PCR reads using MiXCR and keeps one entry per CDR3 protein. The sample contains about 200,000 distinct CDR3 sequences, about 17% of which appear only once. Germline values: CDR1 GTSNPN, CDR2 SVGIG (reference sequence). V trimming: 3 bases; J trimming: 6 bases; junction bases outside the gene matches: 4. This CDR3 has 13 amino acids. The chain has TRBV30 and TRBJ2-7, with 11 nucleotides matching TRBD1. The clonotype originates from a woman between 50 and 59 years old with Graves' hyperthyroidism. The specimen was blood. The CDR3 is CAWSPGQGVEQYF. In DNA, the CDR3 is TGTGCCTGGAGCCCGGGACAGGGGGTCGAGCAGTACTTC.